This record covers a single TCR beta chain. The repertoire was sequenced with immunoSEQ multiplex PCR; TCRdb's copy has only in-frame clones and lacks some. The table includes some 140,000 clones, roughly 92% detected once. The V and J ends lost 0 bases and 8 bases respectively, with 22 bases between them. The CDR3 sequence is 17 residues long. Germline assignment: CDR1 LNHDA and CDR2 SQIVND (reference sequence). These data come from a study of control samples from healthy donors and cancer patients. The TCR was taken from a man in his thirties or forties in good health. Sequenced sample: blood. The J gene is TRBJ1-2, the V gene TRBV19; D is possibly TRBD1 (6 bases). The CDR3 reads CASSIDLGGGWSGGYTF. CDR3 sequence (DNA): TGTGCCAGTAGTATAGATCTAGGGGGGGGATGGTCCGGCGGCTACACCTTC.